This entry features one T cell receptor beta chain sequence. Germline assignment: CDR1 DFQATT and CDR2 SNEGSKA (reference sequence). Deletions cut 3 bases from V and 4 bases from J, with 12 bases between. There are 14 residues in the CDR3. These data come from a study of T cells in Graves' hyperthyroidism and ophthalmopathy. It was RNA transcripts that yielded the amplified TCR beta CDR3 regions. With the HTBI primer set, the TCR CDR3 went through a first round of RT-PCR. TCRdb reprocessed the multiplex PCR reads via MiXCR and lists one record per CDR3 protein. The sample yields 660,000 or so distinct CDR3 sequences, roughly 20% seen once.

The sample comprised blood. The receptor was isolated from a man younger than 45 with Graves' ophthalmopathy. The J gene is TRBJ1-4, the V gene TRBV20-1, with a weak D call TRBD1 (5 bases). The CDR3 DNA reads as TGCAGTGCTAGGGGGGGGGTGGGTAATGAAAAACTGTTTTTT. It specifies CSARGGVGNEKLFF.